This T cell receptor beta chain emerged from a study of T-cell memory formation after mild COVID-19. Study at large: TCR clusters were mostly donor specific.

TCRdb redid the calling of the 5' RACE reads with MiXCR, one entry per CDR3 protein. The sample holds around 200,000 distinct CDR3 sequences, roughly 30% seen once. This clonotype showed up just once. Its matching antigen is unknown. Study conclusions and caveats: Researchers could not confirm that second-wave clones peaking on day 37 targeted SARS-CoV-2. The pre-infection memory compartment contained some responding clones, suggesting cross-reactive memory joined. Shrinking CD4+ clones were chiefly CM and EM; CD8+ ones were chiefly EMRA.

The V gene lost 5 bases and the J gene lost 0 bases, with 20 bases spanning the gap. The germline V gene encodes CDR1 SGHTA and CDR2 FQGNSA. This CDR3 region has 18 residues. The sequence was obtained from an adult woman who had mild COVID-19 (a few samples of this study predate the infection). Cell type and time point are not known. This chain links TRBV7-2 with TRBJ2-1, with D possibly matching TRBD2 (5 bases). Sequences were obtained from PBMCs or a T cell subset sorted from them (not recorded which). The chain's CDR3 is CASSVRGGGLSSYNEQFF. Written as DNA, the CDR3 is TGTGCCAGCAGCGTCCGCGGCGGCGGGCTGAGCTCCTACAATGAGCAGTTCTTC.